The 8 T cell receptor beta chains below come from one sample, sequenced in a study of blood T cell repertoires in COVID-19. The method was immunoSEQ multiplex PCR; TCRdb's version includes in-frame clones alone and lacks a portion of them. The sample carries 55,000 to 65,000 clones, about nine tenths recorded once. The sequenced material came from peripheral blood. The receptors here all came from a human donor with acute or convalescent COVID-19. The donor label of this sample is uncertain.

The chain employs TRBV5-1 and TRBJ1-1; perhaps TRBD1 as D (5 bases). V dropped 6 bases and J dropped 1 base, with 19 bases sitting between them. Germline V CDR1 and CDR2: SGHRS, YFSETQ. The CDR3 sequence is 16 residues long. The DNA of the CDR3 is TGCGCCAGCAATGACCAGGGAGGAGTCCGGAACACTGAAGCTTTCTTT. Translated, it gives CASNDQGGVRNTEAFF.

The chain has TRBV11-2 and TRBJ2-4; tentatively, D is TRBD2 (5 bases). The V end was cut by 0 bases, the J end by 0 bases, with 9 bases between. This CDR3 contains 16 residues. Germline assignment: CDR1 SGHAT and CDR2 FQNNGV. CDR3 nucleotides: TGTGCCAGCAGCTTAGATTTAGCGCTAGCCAAAAACATTCAGTACTTC. Its translation: CASSLDLALAKNIQYF.

The V call is TRBV14, the J call TRBJ2-5; D possibly corresponds to TRBD2 (5 bases). The CDR3 has 13 residues. Germline CDR1 reads SGHDN; CDR2 reads FVKESK. V shed 3 bases and J shed 10 bases, with 15 bases lying between them. CDR3 loop: CASSQNGVANQYF. The CDR3 coding sequence is TGTGCCAGCAGCCAGAACGGGGTGGCGAACCAGTACTTC.

The table lists this clone with a few counts. The chain has TRBV5-4 and TRBJ1-5; D remains ambiguous. The V end lost 2 bases, the J end lost 7 bases, and 13 bases lay between the germline ends. CDR3 size: 14 residues. CDR1 is SGHNT, CDR2 YYREEE, per germline (reference sequence). The CDR3 loop reads CASSFDPGEQPQHF. The CDR3 DNA reads TGTGCCAGCAGCTTTGATCCGGGAGAGCAGCCCCAGCATTTT.

This chain links TRBV5-1 with TRBJ1-4; D is possibly TRBD1 (6 bases). Germline CDR1 SGHRS, CDR2 YFSETQ. Trimming removed 4 bases at V and 5 bases at J, with 18 bases between. The CDR3 covers 16 residues. CDR3 sequence: CASSNGQKTRNEKLFF. In DNA form, the CDR3 reads TGCGCCAGCAGCAACGGACAGAAAACAAGGAATGAAAAACTGTTTTTT.

V is TRBV4-1 and J is TRBJ1-2, with 7 bases matching TRBD1. This CDR3 spans 16 amino acids. Germline lookup yields CDR1 MGHRA and CDR2 YSYEKL. J gave up 0 bases and V 2 bases, and 6 bases lay outside the gene matches. The CDR3 here is CASSQTAGQSNYGYTF. Written as DNA, the CDR3 is TGCGCCAGCAGCCAAACCGCGGGACAGTCTAACTATGGCTACACCTTC.

The chain links TRBV30 to TRBJ2-4; 15 positions agree with TRBD2. Germline-derived CDR1 and CDR2 are GTSNPN and SVGIG (reference sequence). CDR3 length equals 16 residues. The V gene end was trimmed by 4 bases and the J gene end by 9 bases; junction bases not matched to a gene: 10. This CDR3 is CAWNLGLAGGGGIQYF. The CDR3, as DNA: TGTGCCTGGAACCTGGGACTAGCGGGGGGCGGGGGCATTCAGTACTTC. Complete variable domain (other parts from reference TRBV30 and TRBJ2-4): SQTIHQWPATLVQPVGSPLSLECTVEGTSNPNLYWYRQAAGRGLQLLFYSVGIGQISSEVPQNLSASRPQDRQFILSSKKLLLSDSGFYLCAWNLGLAGGGGIQYFGAGTRLSVL.

This chain joins TRBV7-2 and TRBJ2-4, with D perhaps matching TRBD1 (6 bases). V lost 3 bases, J lost 5 bases, and 8 bases lay in between. The germline gives CDR1 SGHTA, CDR2 FQGNSA. The CDR3 is made up of 13 amino acids. The CDR3 region has the DNA TGTGCCAGCAGCTTGGGGGCCGAAAACATTCAGTACTTC. Its translation is CASSLGAENIQYF.